The 25 T cell receptor beta chains listed next were all sequenced from one sample in a study of T-cell memory formation after mild COVID-19. One entry per CDR3 protein results from TCRdb running MiXCR on the 5' RACE reads. This table holds a few hundred thousand distinct CDR3 sequences, approximately 16% found once. The sequenced material came from PBMCs or a T cell subset sorted from them (not recorded which). These receptors were taken from a man in his late teens or twenties who had mild COVID-19 (a few samples of this study predate the infection). Cell type and time point are not known.

This clonotype was seen a handful of times. The chain uses TRBV7-7 and TRBJ1-3, with unresolved D. Germline V gene sequence: CDR1 SSHAT, CDR2 FNYEAQ (reference sequence). The V end lost 5 bases, the J end lost 0 bases, and 11 bases lay between the germline ends. CDR3 length: 15 amino acids. The CDR3 loop is CASSPDPDSGNTIYF. The CDR3 DNA sequence: TGTGCCAGCAGCCCGGACCCTGACTCTGGAAACACCATATATTTT.

This clonotype was seen at least ten times. V is TRBV4-3 and J is TRBJ2-7, with a tentative D call TRBD2 (6 bases). The length of the CDR3 is 15 residues. The germline gives CDR1 LGHNA, CDR2 YSLEER. The V end was cut by 0 bases, the J end by 2 bases, with 11 bases between. CDR3 nucleotides: TGCGCCAGCAGCCAAGATCGGGGAGGACCCTACGAGCAGTACGTC. This codes for CASSQDRGGPYEQYV.

This clonotype was seen only a few times. The J gene is TRBJ2-1, the V gene TRBV7-6, with 7 bases matching TRBD1. The V gene's germline CDR1 is SGHVS and CDR2 FNYEAQ. V dropped 2 bases and J dropped 5; count of bases not matched to a gene: 6. This CDR3 contains 15 residues. The chain's CDR3 is CASSLRGPSNNEQFF. Written as DNA, the CDR3 is TGTGCCAGCAGCTTAAGGGGGCCCAGCAACAATGAGCAGTTCTTC.

This clonotype has a handful of counts. CDR3 sequence: CASRTDTQYF. The CDR3 coding sequence is TGTGCCAGTAGAACAGATACGCAGTATTTT. The genes are TRBV19 and TRBJ2-3; no firm D call. Per germline, CDR1 LNHDA and CDR2 SQIVND (reference sequence). V was shortened by 6 bases and J by 3 bases, with 1 base between the two germline ends. CDR3 size: 10 residues.

This clonotype was seen a handful of times. The J gene is TRBJ1-3, the V gene TRBV20-1, with 7 bases lining up with TRBD1. The CDR3 sequence is 14 residues long. V was pared by 5 bases and J by 2 bases, with 6 bases of the junction left unmatched. Per the germline V gene, CDR1 is DFQATT and CDR2 is SNEGSKA (reference sequence). The CDR3 bases are TGCAGTGCTTCGAGGGGGCCGGCTGGAAACACCATATATTTT. Translated, it gives CSASRGPAGNTIYF.

This clonotype was seen only a few times. The chain has TRBV6-5 and TRBJ1-1, with D hard to call. Germline V gives CDR1 MNHEY, CDR2 SVGAGI. This CDR3 contains 13 residues. V lost 2 bases and J 4 bases, leaving 8 bases between the germline ends. In nucleotides, the CDR3 is TGTGCCAGCAGTTACGGAGGGAGCACTGAAGCTTTCTTT. Amino acid sequence: CASSYGGSTEAFF.

This clonotype was observed a few times. The chain links TRBV11-2 to TRBJ2-5; 10 bases agree with TRBD2. After removal of 1 base from V and 4 bases from J, the junction contained 9 bases not matched to a gene. CDR1 and CDR2 from the germline V gene are SGHAT and FQNNGV. The CDR3 sequence is 17 residues long. In DNA, the CDR3 is TGTGCCAGCAGCTTAGCCCCGGGTTTAGCGGGGGGAGAGACCCAGTACTTC. As protein: CASSLAPGLAGGETQYF.

A few counts support this clonotype. The chain recombines TRBV7-9 with TRBJ1-1, with 10 bases lining up with TRBD1. Losses at the gene ends were 5 bases for V and 6 bases for J; bases not matched to a gene: 9. CDR1 SEHNR and CDR2 FQNEAQ come from the germline V gene (reference sequence). The CDR3 sequence is 15 residues long. DNA for the CDR3: TGTGCCAGCAGCCAAAGGGGACAGGGGATCCCTGAAGCTTTCTTT. This codes for CASSQRGQGIPEAFF. The variable domain in full, with the rest retrieved from reference TRBV7-9 and TRBJ1-1, is DTGVSQNPRHKITKRGQNVTFRCDPISEHNRLYWYRQTLGQGPEFLTYFQNEAQLEKSRLLSDRFSAERPKGSFSTLEIQRTEQGDSAMYLCASSQRGQGIPEAFFGQGTRLTVV.

The chain joins TRBV4-3 to TRBJ2-1; TRBD1 matches 7 bases. Trimming took 0 bases from V and 6 from J; bases not matched to a gene: 5. CDR1 and CDR2 from the germline V gene are LGHNA and YSLEER. CDR3 length: 15 amino acids. In DNA form, the CDR3 reads TGCGCCAGCAGCCAAGATGGTCCAGGGGGCAATGAGCAGTTCTTC. Encoded protein: CASSQDGPGGNEQFF.

This clonotype was seen repeatedly, ten times or more. The V call is TRBV7-2, the J call TRBJ1-6; D is unresolved. Trimming cost V 1 base and J 11 bases, with 15 bases left between them. Germline values: CDR1 SGHTA, CDR2 FQGNSA. There are 15 residues in the CDR3. The CDR3 DNA follows: TGTGCCAGCAGCTTAGAAGGGCAAGGGAGGGCACCCCTCCACTTT. Protein sequence: CASSLEGQGRAPLHF.

This clonotype has more than one count but fewer than ten. The chain has TRBV10-3 and TRBJ2-3; perhaps TRBD2 as D (6 bases). CDR1 and CDR2 (germline): ENHRY, SYGVKD. The CDR3 is 14 residues long. V gave up 4 bases and J gave up 4 bases, with 12 bases separating them. The CDR3 reads CAISAEGWADTQYF. CDR3 coding DNA: TGTGCCATCAGTGCGGAGGGCTGGGCAGATACGCAGTATTTT.

This clonotype was detected only a few times. CDR3 DNA: TGTGCCAGCAGCCTGAGGACTGACTATGGCTACACCTTC. It codes for CASSLRTDYGYTF. The rearrangement links TRBV7-2 to TRBJ1-2; no definite D call. The V end was cut by 5 bases, the J end by 3 bases, with 10 bases between. Looked up from germline, CDR1 is SGHTA and CDR2 is FQGNSA. The CDR3 totals 13 residues.

The gene calls are TRBV20-1 and TRBJ2-4, with 8 bases identical to TRBD1. Germline V CDR1 and CDR2: DFQATT, SNEGSKA (reference sequence). The CDR3 totals 14 residues. After removal of 6 bases from V and 8 bases from J, the junction contained 12 bases not matched to a gene. CDR3 in amino acids: CSASHDRGEDIQYF. CDR3 coding DNA: TGCAGTGCCAGCCACGACAGGGGAGAGGACATTCAGTACTTC.

V usage is TRBV6-5 and J usage is TRBJ2-3, with 8 bases matching TRBD2. This CDR3 is built from 15 residues. V shed 2 bases and J 3 bases; nucleotides not matched to a gene: 4. Germline CDR1 is MNHEY and CDR2 is SVGAGI. CDR3 loop: CASSYAGGSTDTQYF. CDR3 DNA sequence: TGTGCCAGCAGTTACGCGGGGGGCTCAACAGATACGCAGTATTTT.

In this sample, this clonotype turned up many times. The junction shows a germline mismatch at one end, possibly a read error. The rearrangement joins TRBV7-7 to TRBJ2-3; D is possibly TRBD1 or TRBD2 (6 bases each). Germline values: CDR1 SSHAT, CDR2 FNYEAQ (reference sequence). The CDR3 runs to 15 residues. CDR3 coding DNA: TGTGCTAGCAGCCCCGGGACGGGGGCGACAGATACGCAGTATTTT. Protein sequence: CASSPGTGATDTQYF.

This clonotype was seen more than once but under ten times. The chain employs TRBV7-2 and TRBJ2-2; 8 bases align to TRBD2. The germline V gene has CDR1 SGHTA and CDR2 FQGNSA. V was clipped by 2 bases and J by 6 bases; unmatched bases: 5. The CDR3 has 15 residues. The CDR3 region is CASSLLGGAPGELFF. CDR3 sequence (DNA): TGTGCCAGCAGCTTACTCGGGGGGGCCCCCGGGGAGCTGTTTTTT.

The sample holds a few counts of this clonotype. V gene TRBV2 combines with J gene TRBJ2-4, with 11 nucleotides matching TRBD1. V was pared by 7 bases and J by 9 bases, with 5 bases of the junction left unmatched. The CDR3 loop spans 13 amino acids. Germline-derived CDR1 and CDR2 are SNHLY and FYNNEI. CDR3 nucleotides: TGTGCCAGCAAGGGGACAGGGGGAGGCATTCAGTACTTC. Its protein product is CASKGTGGGIQYF.

This clonotype was detected a few times. The chain employs TRBV7-6 and TRBJ2-1, with TRBD2 matching over 16 bases. The V gene end was trimmed by 5 bases and the J gene end by 7 bases; junction bases not matched to a gene: 8. Germline CDR1 reads SGHVS; CDR2 reads FNYEAQ. This CDR3 region has 17 residues. The CDR3 coding sequence is TGTGCCAGCAGCAGGGGGACTAGCGGGGGGGCCCGGAATGAGCAGTTCTTC. Protein sequence: CASSRGTSGGARNEQFF.

The chain joins TRBV12-3 or TRBV12-4 to TRBJ2-1; tentatively, D is TRBD1 (5 bases). V was pared by 7 bases and J by 0 bases, with 10 bases between. The CDR3 extends over 14 amino acids. CDR3 sequence reads: CASTAGISYNEQFF. CDR3 DNA sequence: TGTGCCAGCACCGCAGGGATCTCCTACAATGAGCAGTTCTTC.

The rearrangement joins TRBV6-6 to TRBJ2-5; D may be TRBD2 (5 bases). The V and J ends lost 7 bases and 1 base respectively, with 13 bases between them. Germline CDR1 MNHNY, CDR2 SVGAGI (reference sequence). CDR3 length: 14 residues. The CDR3 DNA sequence: TGTGCCAGCAAAACACTAGAACCCCAAGAGACCCAGTACTTC. Translated: CASKTLEPQETQYF.

This clonotype has at least ten counts. The rearrangement links TRBV6-6 to TRBJ2-1; 15 bases match TRBD2. Germline V gene lookup returns CDR1 MNHNY and CDR2 SVGAGI (reference sequence). V lost 4 bases, J lost 8 bases, and 15 bases stayed unmatched. The length of the CDR3 is 19 residues. This chain's CDR3 is CASSSGLAGGLLLVDEQFF. CDR3 sequence (DNA): TGTGCCAGCAGTTCCGGACTAGCGGGGGGGCTTCTCCTTGTCGATGAGCAGTTCTTC.

The V call is TRBV18, the J call TRBJ1-1; possibly TRBD1 for D (5 bases). The germline V gene has CDR1 KGHSH and CDR2 LQKENI. The V and J ends lost 2 bases and 4 bases respectively, with 17 bases between them. This CDR3 is 16 amino acids long. The DNA of the CDR3 is TGTGCCAGCTCACCAACGGACACCCCAGAGGTCACTGAAGCTTTCTTT. This codes for CASSPTDTPEVTEAFF.

A few counts support this clonotype. CDR3 amino acids: CASSSPGGVTYEQYF. The CDR3 DNA follows: TGTGCCAGCAGCTCCCCGGGGGGTGTTACCTACGAGCAGTACTTC. V is TRBV3-2 and J is TRBJ2-7; the table's D gene call, TRBD1, was not cross checked with the DNA. TRBV3-2 is noted as a pseudogene. The length of the CDR3 is 15 residues.

The table lists this clonotype with many counts. This sequence joins TRBV5-1 and TRBJ2-2, with a possible D match to TRBD1 (6 bases). The V gene's germline CDR1 is SGHRS and CDR2 YFSETQ. V shed 0 bases and J shed 9 bases, with 18 bases lying between them. This CDR3 contains 16 residues. CDR3 residues: CASSLGTPQGAWELFF. The CDR3 nucleotides read TGCGCCAGCAGCTTGGGGACTCCACAGGGTGCATGGGAGCTGTTTTTT.

As regards this clonotype: At one of its ends the junction is not consistent with the germline gene, which may arise from a read error. V gene TRBV29-1 combines with J gene TRBJ1-2; TRBD1 is a possible D gene (6 bases). The CDR3 spans 13 residues. Germline CDR1 is SQVTM and CDR2 is ANQGSEA. Here the CDR3 DNA reads TGCAGAGTTGAGGACAGAGCTAACTATGGCTACACCTTC. Encoded protein: CRVEDRANYGYTF.